The clone carrying this T cell receptor beta chain turned up a few times. Its target is unknown. The data are from a study of T cell responses to AZD1222 COVID-19 vaccine. Regarding the study as a whole: Among the donors, most were white British and more were female, and clonal diversity was possibly underestimated. Reportedly, nearly half of unique spike TCRs recognized epitopes outside B.1.351/B.1.1.7 mutations.

Produced via immunoSEQ multiplex PCR; TCRdb's table is partial and in-frame only. The table shows about 100,000 clones, with around 87% occurring only once. This CDR3 has 13 residues. Germline V gives CDR1 SNHLY, CDR2 FYNNEI. The ends were cut back, 3 bases at V and 6 bases at J, with 10 bases in the middle. Sequencing was performed on peripheral blood, taken on day 0 of MenACWY control vaccination. V usage is TRBV2 and J usage is TRBJ2-3; no firm D call. This receptor was identified in an adult in good health. The CDR3 loop reads CASSDMVGDTQYF. In nucleotides, the CDR3 is TGTGCCAGCAGTGATATGGTGGGGGATACGCAGTATTTT. Drawing the rest from reference TRBV2 and TRBJ2-3, the complete variable domain is EPEVTQTPSHQVTQMGQEVILRCVPISNHLYFYWYRQILGQKVEFLVSFYNNEISEKSEIFDDQFSVERPDGSNFTLKIRSTKLEDSAMYFCASSDMVGDTQYFGPGTRLTVL.